This T cell receptor (beta chain) was recovered during a study of spatial heterogeneity in lung cancer. Time point reported: sample taken at primary tumor resection. Unsorted whole RNA of tumor, nontumor lung or frozen PBMC was sequenced. MiXCR, run by TCRdb on the 5' RACE reads, gives a single entry per CDR3 protein. The table has tens of thousands of distinct CDR3 sequences, about 4.5% seen once. This CDR3 region has 13 residues. Germline V lookup: CDR1 LGHDT, CDR2 YNNKEL (reference sequence). Trimming removed 8 bases from V and 1 base from J, with 9 bases in between. Sample share makes this clonotype medium-sized.

The sequence came from a male donor with early-stage non-small cell lung cancer. The genes are TRBV3-1 and TRBJ1-5; D gene ambiguous. The sequences come from PBMCs, collected at surgery. CDR3 amino acids: CASALSSNQPQHF. For the CDR3, the DNA is TGTGCCAGCGCCCTAAGCAGCAATCAGCCCCAGCATTTT. The entire variable domain, with the rest obtained from reference TRBV3-1 and TRBJ1-5, is as follows: DTAVSQTPKYLVTQMGNDKSIKCEQNLGHDTMYWYKQDSKKFLKIMFSYNNKELIINETVPNRFSPKSPDKAHLNLHINSLELGDSAVYFCASALSSNQPQHFGDGTRLSIL.